This TCR beta chain was recovered during a study of blood T cell repertoires in COVID-19. About the research overall: Samples representing acute and convalescent COVID-19 were sourced from the United States, Italy and Spain. Sources were T cells, B-cell-depleted T cells, or PBMCs; the material itself was cDNA or gDNA.

Worth noting for this clone: Other DNA sequences in the same sample also yield this CDR3.

The CDR3 loop spans 15 amino acids. Looked up from germline, CDR1 is SNHLY and CDR2 is FYNNEI. V lost 1 base, J lost 2 bases, and 11 bases lay in between. Original handling: Nucleated cell number was recorded as an estimate derived from reference gene primer amplification. Generated by immunoSEQ multiplex PCR, the TCRdb table keeps only in-frame clones and is missing some. That table is the source of V, J and clone size, and D and trimming were worked out from the DNA. The repertoire includes 35,000 to 40,000 clones, about 86% of them detected once, and about 25% sits in the top ten. This TCR derives from a human donor with acute or convalescent COVID-19. The donor label of this sample is uncertain. The gene calls are TRBV2 and TRBJ1-2; D is ambiguous. Material: peripheral blood. The CDR3 DNA sequence: TGTGCCAGCAGTGAAGGGCACCCTCTCAACTATGGCTACACCTTC. Protein sequence: CASSEGHPLNYGYTF.